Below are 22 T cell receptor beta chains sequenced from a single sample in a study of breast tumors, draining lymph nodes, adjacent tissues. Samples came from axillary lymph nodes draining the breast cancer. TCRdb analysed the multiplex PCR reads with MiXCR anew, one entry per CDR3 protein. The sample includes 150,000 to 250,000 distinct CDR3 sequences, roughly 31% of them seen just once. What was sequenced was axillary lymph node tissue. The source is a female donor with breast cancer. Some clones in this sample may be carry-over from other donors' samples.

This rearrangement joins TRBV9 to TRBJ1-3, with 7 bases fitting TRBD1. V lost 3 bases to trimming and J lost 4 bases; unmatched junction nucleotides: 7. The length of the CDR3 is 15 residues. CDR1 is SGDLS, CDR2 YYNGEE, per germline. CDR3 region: CASSAHRGPGNTIYF. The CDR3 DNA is TGTGCCAGCAGCGCTCACAGGGGCCCGGGAAACACCATATATTTT.

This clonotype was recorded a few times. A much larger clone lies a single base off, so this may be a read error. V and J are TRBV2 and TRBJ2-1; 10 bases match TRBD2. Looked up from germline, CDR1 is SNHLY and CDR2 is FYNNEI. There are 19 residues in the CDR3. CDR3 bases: TGTGCCAGCAGTGAAGGCCCTTTGTATAGCGGGGGGAACAACAATGACCAGTTCTTC. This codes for CASSEGPLYSGGNNNDQFF.

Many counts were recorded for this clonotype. In nucleotides, the CDR3 is TGTGCCAGCAGCCCAGACAACGGGGAGCTGTTTTTT. Residues: CASSPDNGELFF. The chain carries TRBV12-3 or TRBV12-4 and TRBJ2-2, with D unresolved. V was pared by 6 bases and J by 7 bases, with 9 bases between. This CDR3 is built from 12 residues.

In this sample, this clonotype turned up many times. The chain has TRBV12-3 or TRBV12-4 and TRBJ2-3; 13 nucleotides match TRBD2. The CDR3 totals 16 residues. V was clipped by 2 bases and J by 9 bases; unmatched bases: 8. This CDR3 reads CASSLLRLAGGETQYF. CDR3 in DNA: TGTGCCAGCAGTTTATTACGACTAGCGGGAGGCGAGACGCAGTATTTT.

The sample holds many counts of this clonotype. The CDR3 sequence is CSARVSSYNSPLHF. CDR3 in DNA: TGCAGTGCTAGGGTGAGCTCCTATAATTCACCCCTCCACTTT. V gene TRBV20-1 combines with J gene TRBJ1-6, with D unclear. Germline V gene data show CDR1 as DFQATT and CDR2 as SNEGSKA (reference sequence). The CDR3 is 14 residues long. Trimming shortened V by 3 bases and J by 0 bases, and 6 bases separated the two germline ends.

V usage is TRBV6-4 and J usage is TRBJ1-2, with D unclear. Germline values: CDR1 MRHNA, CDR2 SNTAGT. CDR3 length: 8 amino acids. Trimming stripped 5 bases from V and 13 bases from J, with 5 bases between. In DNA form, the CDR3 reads TGTGCCAGCAGTCACGGCACCTTC. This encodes CASSHGTF.

The CDR3 nucleotides read TGTGCCAGCAGCGACAGGGGGTGGACTAGCGGGAGGTCCTACAATGAGCAGTTCTTC. It yields the protein CASSDRGWTSGRSYNEQFF. V is TRBV2 and J is TRBJ2-1, with TRBD2 matching 14 bases. Germline assignment: CDR1 SNHLY and CDR2 FYNNEI. The CDR3 has 19 amino acids. Losses at the gene ends were 6 bases for V and 1 base for J; bases not matched to a gene: 11.

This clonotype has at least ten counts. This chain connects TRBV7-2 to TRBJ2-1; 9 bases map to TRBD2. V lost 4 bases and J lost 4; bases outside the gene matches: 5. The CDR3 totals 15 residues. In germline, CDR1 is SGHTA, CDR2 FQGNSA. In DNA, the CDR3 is TGTGCCAGCAGCTACACTAGCGGGCAATACAATGAGCAGTTCTTC. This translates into CASSYTSGQYNEQFF.

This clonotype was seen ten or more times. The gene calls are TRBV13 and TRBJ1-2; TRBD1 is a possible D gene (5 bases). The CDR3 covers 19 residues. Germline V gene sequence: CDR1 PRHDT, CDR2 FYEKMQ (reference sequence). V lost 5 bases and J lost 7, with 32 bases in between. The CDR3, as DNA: TGTGCCAGCAGCAACCAAGGACCCCGGGGACGCTTAGGAGGTGGTGGCTACACCTTC. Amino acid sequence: CASSNQGPRGRLGGGGYTF.

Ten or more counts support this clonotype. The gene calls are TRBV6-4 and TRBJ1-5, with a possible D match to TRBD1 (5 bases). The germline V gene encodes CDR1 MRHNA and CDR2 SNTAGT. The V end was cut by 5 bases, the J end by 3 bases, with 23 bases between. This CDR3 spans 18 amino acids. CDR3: CASSHRGGRTGINQPQHF. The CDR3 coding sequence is TGTGCCAGCAGTCATCGGGGGGGACGAACGGGGATCAATCAGCCCCAGCATTTT.

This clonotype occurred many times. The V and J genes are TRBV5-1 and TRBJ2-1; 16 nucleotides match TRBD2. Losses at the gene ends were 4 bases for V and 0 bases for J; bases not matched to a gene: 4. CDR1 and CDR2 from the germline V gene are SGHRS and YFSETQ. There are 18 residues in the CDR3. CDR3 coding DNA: TGCGCCAGCAGCCAGGGACTAGCGGGAGGGAGCTCCTACAATGAGCAGTTCTTC. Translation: CASSQGLAGGSSYNEQFF.

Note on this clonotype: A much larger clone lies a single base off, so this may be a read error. In DNA form, the CDR3 reads TGTGCCAGCAGCTCCAGGACTAGCGGGCAAGAGACCCAGCACTTC. Residues: CASSSRTSGQETQHF. This chain connects TRBV7-9 to TRBJ2-5; 11 nucleotides line up with TRBD2. This CDR3 region has 15 residues. The germline CDR1 and CDR2 sequences are SEHNR and FQNEAQ (reference sequence). Variable domain in full (rest from reference TRBV7-9 and TRBJ2-5): DTGVSQNPRHKITKRGQNVTFRCDPISEHNRLYWYRQTLGQGPEFLTYFQNEAQLEKSRLLSDRFSAERPKGSFSTLEIQRTEQGDSAMYLCASSSRTSGQETQHFGPGTRLLVL.

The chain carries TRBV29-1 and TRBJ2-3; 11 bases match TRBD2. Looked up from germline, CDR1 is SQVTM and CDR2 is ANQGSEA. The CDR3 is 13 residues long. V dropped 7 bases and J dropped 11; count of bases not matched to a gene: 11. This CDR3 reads CSGLAGGYNEQYF. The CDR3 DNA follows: TGCAGCGGCTTAGCGGGGGGGTACAATGAGCAGTATTTT.

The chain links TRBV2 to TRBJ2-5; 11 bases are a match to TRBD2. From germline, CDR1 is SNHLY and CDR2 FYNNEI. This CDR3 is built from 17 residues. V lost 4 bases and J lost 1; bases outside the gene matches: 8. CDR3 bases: TGTGCCAGCAGTGCTAGACTAGCGGGGAGCATCCAAGAGACCCAGTACTTC. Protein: CASSARLAGSIQETQYF.

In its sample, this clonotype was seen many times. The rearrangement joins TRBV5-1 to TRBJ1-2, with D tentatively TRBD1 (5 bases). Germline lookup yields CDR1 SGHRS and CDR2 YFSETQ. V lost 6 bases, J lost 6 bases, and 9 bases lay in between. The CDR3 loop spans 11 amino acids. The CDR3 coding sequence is TGCGCCAGCAATTCAGGGAATGGCTACACCTTC. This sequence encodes CASNSGNGYTF.

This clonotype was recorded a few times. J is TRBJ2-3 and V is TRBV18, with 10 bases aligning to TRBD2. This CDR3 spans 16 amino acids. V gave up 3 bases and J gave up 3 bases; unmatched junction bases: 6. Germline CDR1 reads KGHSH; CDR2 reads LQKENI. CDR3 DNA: TGTGCCAGCTCACCGGGCTCACTAGCGGGAACAGATACGCAGTATTTT. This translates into CASSPGSLAGTDTQYF.

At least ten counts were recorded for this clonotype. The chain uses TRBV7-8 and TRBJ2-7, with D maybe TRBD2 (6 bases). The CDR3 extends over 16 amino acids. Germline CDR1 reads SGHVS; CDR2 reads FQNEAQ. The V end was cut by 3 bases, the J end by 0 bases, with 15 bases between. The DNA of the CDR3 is TGTGCCAGCAGCTTTATAAGGAGGGCGTACTCCTACGAGCAGTACTTC. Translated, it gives CASSFIRRAYSYEQYF.

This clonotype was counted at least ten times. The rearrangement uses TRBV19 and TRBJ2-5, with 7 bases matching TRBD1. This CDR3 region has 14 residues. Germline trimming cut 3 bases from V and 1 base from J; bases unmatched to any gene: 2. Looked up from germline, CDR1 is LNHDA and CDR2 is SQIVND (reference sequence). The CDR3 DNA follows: TGTGCCAGTAGTATGACAGGGAGCCAAGAGACCCAGTACTTC. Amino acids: CASSMTGSQETQYF.

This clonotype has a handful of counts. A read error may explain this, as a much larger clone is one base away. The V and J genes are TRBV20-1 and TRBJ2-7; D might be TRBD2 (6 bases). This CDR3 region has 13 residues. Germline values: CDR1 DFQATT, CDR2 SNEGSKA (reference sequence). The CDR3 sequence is CSTRDTGGYEQYF. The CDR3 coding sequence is TGCAGTACTAGAGATACCGGGGGCTACGAGCAGTACTTC.

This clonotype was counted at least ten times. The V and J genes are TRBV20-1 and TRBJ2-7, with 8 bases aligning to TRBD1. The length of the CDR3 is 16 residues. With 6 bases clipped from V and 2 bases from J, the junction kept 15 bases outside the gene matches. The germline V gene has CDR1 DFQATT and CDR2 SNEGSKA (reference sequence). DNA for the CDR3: TGCAGTGCCCGTTCCCCTCAGACAGGGGACCCCTACGAGCAGTACTTC. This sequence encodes CSARSPQTGDPYEQYF.

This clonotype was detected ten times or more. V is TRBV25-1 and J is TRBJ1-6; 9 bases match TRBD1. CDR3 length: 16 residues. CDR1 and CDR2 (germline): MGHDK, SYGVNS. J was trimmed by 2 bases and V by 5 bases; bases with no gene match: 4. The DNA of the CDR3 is TGTGCCAGCAGTTATGGGGACAGGGCCTATAATTCACCCCTCCACTTT. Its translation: CASSYGDRAYNSPLHF. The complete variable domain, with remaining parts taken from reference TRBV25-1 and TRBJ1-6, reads EADIYQTPRYLVIGTGKKITLECSQTMGHDKMYWYQQDPGMELHLIHYSYGVNSTEKGDLSSESTVSRIRTEHFPLTLESARPSHTSQYLCASSYGDRAYNSPLHFGNGTRLTVT.

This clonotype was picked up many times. CDR3 sequence reads: CSANRVRNSPLHF. CDR3 in DNA: TGCAGTGCTAACAGGGTTCGGAATTCACCCCTCCACTTT. V gene TRBV20-1 combines with J gene TRBJ1-6; a weak D match, TRBD1 (6 bases). CDR3 size: 13 residues. Per germline, CDR1 DFQATT and CDR2 SNEGSKA (reference sequence). The V gene lost 4 bases and the J gene lost 7 bases, with 11 bases spanning the gap.